This T cell receptor beta chain was found in a study of T cells in Graves' hyperthyroidism and ophthalmopathy. This clonotype was counted ten times or more. The antigen is undetermined. Study results and limitations: Most thyroid clonotypes that were expanded above 0.001 also turned up in blood.

For Graves' hyperthyroidism to be stable, ophthalmopathy could not progress within 18 months. Each diagnosis drew on symptoms, thyroxine, TRAb, thyroid ultrasound and orbital computed tomography findings. It was RNA transcripts that yielded the amplified TCR beta CDR3 regions. In the first-round RT-PCR of the TCR CDR3, the HTBI primer set was used. Each CDR3 protein is one row after TCRdb ran MiXCR on the multiplex PCR reads. The table records 360,000 or so distinct CDR3 sequences, about 18% of them present only once. The source material was blood. The receptor comes from a woman aged 18-29 years with Graves' hyperthyroidism.

CDR3 bases: TGTGCCAGCAGTAGACAGGGGCGCGACTATGGCTACACCTTC. Translation gives CASSRQGRDYGYTF. The rearrangement uses TRBV6-5 and TRBJ1-2; 8 nucleotides align to TRBD1. The germline gives CDR1 MNHEY, CDR2 SVGAGI. J gave up 3 bases and V 5 bases, and 5 bases lay outside the gene matches. This CDR3 region has 14 residues.